The 26 T cell receptor beta chains listed next were all sequenced from one sample in a study of siplizumab effects on memory and regulatory T cells. Profiling relied on immunoSEQ multiplex PCR, and the TCRdb table lists in-frame clones only, not all of them. The repertoire holds tens of thousands of clones, with roughly 87% as singletons. Sequencing used naive CD8+ T cells sorted from blood. The receptors were gathered from a human donor in good health.

This clone was observed a single time. V usage is TRBV5-1 and J usage is TRBJ1-1; a possible D gene is TRBD1 (6 bases). Germline CDR1 and CDR2: SGHRS and YFSETQ. V was cut by 0 bases and J by 4 bases, with 10 bases left in between. This CDR3 has 14 amino acids. CDR3 DNA sequence: TGCGCCAGCAGCTTGGGGGGGCTTATCACTGAAGCTTTCTTT. Translated: CASSLGGLITEAFF.

This chain connects TRBV19 to TRBJ1-5, with 7 bases matching TRBD1. Germline loops: CDR1 LNHDA, CDR2 SQIVND (reference sequence). The V and J ends lost 8 bases and 9 bases, in that order; junction bases with no gene match: 16. This CDR3 has 15 amino acids. CDR3 region: CASGPGWRGLLPQHF. CDR3 DNA: TGTGCCAGTGGACCAGGGTGGAGGGGGCTTCTGCCCCAGCATTTT.

This clone has a handful of counts. V usage is TRBV19 and J usage is TRBJ2-7; either TRBD1 or TRBD2 may supply D (5 bases each). The CDR3 contains 16 residues. CDR1 is LNHDA and CDR2 is SQIVND in the germline V gene (reference sequence). Between the trimmed V and J ends, which lost 3 bases and 5 bases, there was a span of 20 bases. CDR3 nucleotide sequence: TGTGCCAGTAGTATTGGGCTAGCTGGGGGTGAGAACGAGCAGTACTTC. Translating it yields CASSIGLAGGENEQYF.

V gene TRBV6-1 combines with J gene TRBJ1-1; possible D gene TRBD1, 5 bases. The ends were cut back, 3 bases at V and 11 bases at J, with 10 bases in the middle. There are 11 residues in the CDR3. The V gene's germline CDR1 is MNHNS and CDR2 SASEGT. DNA of the CDR3: TGTGCCAGCAGTGATGGGTGGGGGGCTTTCTTT. This sequence encodes CASSDGWGAFF.

J is TRBJ1-3 and V is TRBV11-2; tentatively, D is TRBD1 (6 bases). Germline-derived CDR1 and CDR2 are SGHAT and FQNNGV. Trimming removed 7 bases from V and 4 bases from J, with 14 bases in between. CDR3 length: 14 amino acids. The CDR3 is CASTTGQQGNTIYF. In DNA, the CDR3 is TGTGCCAGCACCACAGGGCAGCAAGGAAACACCATATATTTT. Filled out from reference TRBV11-2 and TRBJ1-3, the complete variable domain reads EAGVAQSPRYKIIEKRQSVAFWCNPISGHATLYWYQQILGQGPKLLIQFQNNGVVDDSQLPKDRFSAERLKGVDSTLKIQPAKLEDSAVYLCASTTGQQGNTIYFGEGSWLTVV.

The chain recombines TRBV19 with TRBJ1-1, with no clear D. V lost 8 bases and J 3 bases, leaving 13 bases between the germline ends. The CDR3 contains 13 residues. Germline CDR1 and CDR2: LNHDA and SQIVND (reference sequence). The CDR3 here is CASGSVKYTEAFF. The CDR3 DNA reads as TGTGCCAGTGGGTCGGTCAAATACACTGAAGCTTTCTTT. Full variable domain (remainder filled in from reference TRBV19 and TRBJ1-1): DGGITQSPKYLFRKEGQNVTLSCEQNLNHDAMYWYRQDPGQGLRLIYYSQIVNDFQKGDIAEGYSVSREKKESFPLTVTSAQKNPTAFYLCASGSVKYTEAFFGQGTRLTVV.

V usage is TRBV11-2 and J usage is TRBJ2-1, with TRBD2 identical over 11 bases. Germline trimming cut 5 bases from V and 4 bases from J; bases unmatched to any gene: 7. Per germline, CDR1 SGHAT and CDR2 FQNNGV. The CDR3 extends over 16 amino acids. CDR3 nucleotide sequence: TGTGCCAGCAGCCCTGCCGGGACTAGCGGTTACAATGAGCAGTTCTTC. Translating gives CASSPAGTSGYNEQFF.

This chain joins TRBV27 and TRBJ2-5; 9 nucleotides align to TRBD2. Germline V CDR1 and CDR2: MNHEY, SMNVEV (reference sequence). Germline trimming cut 3 bases from V and 5 bases from J; bases unmatched to any gene: 7. The CDR3 covers 15 residues. The CDR3 loop reads CASSFFSGGRETQYF. In DNA, the CDR3 is TGTGCCAGCAGTTTTTTTAGCGGGGGACGTGAGACCCAGTACTTC.

This sequence joins TRBV11-1 and TRBJ2-7, with D possibly matching TRBD1 (5 bases). CDR1 and CDR2 (germline): SGHAT, FQDESV (reference sequence). V gave up 1 base and J gave up 6 bases, with 13 bases separating them. CDR3 length equals 14 residues. This CDR3 reads CASSLVGAPREQYF. The CDR3 DNA follows: TGTGCCAGCAGCTTAGTAGGGGCCCCCCGCGAGCAGTACTTC. The variable domain in full, with the rest retrieved from reference TRBV11-1 and TRBJ2-7, is EAEVAQSPRYKITEKSQAVAFWCDPISGHATLYWYRQILGQGPELLVQFQDESVVDDSQLPKDRFSAERLKGVDSTLKIQPAELGDSAMYLCASSLVGAPREQYFGPGTRLTVT.

This clone was seen just once. The chain has TRBV6-1 and TRBJ2-7; 7 nucleotides align to TRBD1. From germline, CDR1 is MNHNS and CDR2 SASEGT. Unmatched junction bases numbered 3, after V lost 1 base and J lost 3 bases. This CDR3 contains 14 residues. The CDR3, as DNA: TGTGCCAGCAGTGAAGGAGCAGGGGGCTACGAGCAGTACTTC. Protein product: CASSEGAGGYEQYF.

This rearrangement joins TRBV7-9 to TRBJ2-5, with D perhaps being TRBD1 or TRBD2 (5 bases each). Germline assignment: CDR1 SEHNR and CDR2 FQNEAQ (reference sequence). V dropped 7 bases and J dropped 2 bases, with 20 bases sitting between them. The CDR3 consists of 16 residues. The CDR3 sequence is CASTNPGSSPQETQYF. The CDR3 DNA sequence: TGTGCCAGCACTAACCCAGGGAGTTCCCCTCAAGAGACCCAGTACTTC.

This clone was recorded a few times. The V and J genes are TRBV27 and TRBJ2-7; a weak D match, TRBD1 (5 bases). The CDR3 runs 13 residues. Looked up from germline, CDR1 is MNHEY and CDR2 is SMNVEV (reference sequence). Trimming left V 5 bases short and J 3 bases short, with 11 bases between. The DNA for the CDR3 is TGTGCCAGCAGTCTGACAGTAAACTACGAGCAGTACTTC. This gives the protein CASSLTVNYEQYF.

As regards this clone: This specimen includes other DNA sequences encoding the same CDR3. The chain is built from TRBV27 and TRBJ2-5, with a possible D match to TRBD2 (6 bases). Per germline, CDR1 MNHEY and CDR2 SMNVEV (reference sequence). The CDR3 consists of 15 residues. The ends were cut back, 7 bases at V and 2 bases at J, with 17 bases in the middle. CDR3 nucleotides: TGTGCCAGCACGGATAGAGGAGGGGTTCAAGAGACCCAGTACTTC. Translation gives CASTDRGGVQETQYF.

The chain is built from TRBV5-6 and TRBJ2-2; perhaps TRBD2 as D (5 bases). The CDR3 runs 13 residues. Germline CDR1 is SGHDT and CDR2 is YYEEEE. The V end was cut by 3 bases, the J end by 6 bases, with 9 bases between. The CDR3 DNA reads TGTGCCAGCAGCTCACGGGGTGCCGGGGAGCTGTTTTTT. It codes for CASSSRGAGELFF.

This clone has a single count. The chain employs TRBV6-6 and TRBJ2-1; 8 nucleotides align to TRBD2. CDR1 and CDR2 (germline): MNHNY, SVGAGI (reference sequence). There are 13 residues in the CDR3. Trimming at V came to 7 bases and at J to 4 bases, leaving 3 bases not matched to a gene. The CDR3 DNA reads TGTGCCAGCACAGCGGGAGCGTACAATGAGCAGTTCTTC. Translated, it gives CASTAGAYNEQFF.

Written as DNA, the CDR3 is TGTGCCACCAGCAGAGATTCGGCCTACGAGCAGTACTTC. Translated: CATSRDSAYEQYF. V and J are TRBV15 and TRBJ2-7, with unresolved D. Looked up from germline, CDR1 is LNHNV and CDR2 is YYDKDF (reference sequence). The CDR3 covers 13 residues. V lost 0 bases to trimming and J lost 2 bases, with 5 bases between them.

The chain is built from TRBV5-6 and TRBJ2-5; D is possibly TRBD1 (6 bases). Germline V gene data show CDR1 as SGHDT and CDR2 as YYEEEE. The ends were cut back, 5 bases at V and 7 bases at J, with 18 bases in the middle. The CDR3 runs to 14 residues. CDR3 in DNA: TGTGCCAGCAGTTGGATGGGGGCCTGGGGGACCCAGTACTTC. Its translation: CASSWMGAWGTQYF.

The gene calls are TRBV11-3 and TRBJ2-1, with no clear D. Trimming cost V 5 bases and J 0 bases, with 17 bases left between them. Germline V gene data show CDR1 as SGHNT and CDR2 as YENEEA. The CDR3 covers 17 residues. CDR3 in DNA: TGTGCCAGCAGCCCCCGTGGTGGGGTCGACTCCTACAATGAGCAGTTCTTC. This translates into CASSPRGGVDSYNEQFF.

V is TRBV27 and J is TRBJ1-1; D perhaps matches TRBD1 (6 bases). CDR1 and CDR2 (germline): MNHEY, SMNVEV (reference sequence). This CDR3 is 14 amino acids long. Trimming took 6 bases from V and 5 from J, leaving 16 bases between them. The CDR3 coding sequence is TGTGCCAGCAGCCCCGGCAGGGGACGTACTGAAGCTTTCTTT. Amino acids: CASSPGRGRTEAFF.

The chain combines TRBV19 with TRBJ2-3, with D tentatively TRBD1 or TRBD2 (5 bases each). This CDR3 is 13 amino acids long. The germline V gene has CDR1 LNHDA and CDR2 SQIVND (reference sequence). Trimming shortened V by 8 bases and J by 4 bases, and 13 bases separated the two germline ends. The DNA of the CDR3 is TGTGCCAGTGTCCCGGGGCCCGCAGATACGCAGTATTTT. It yields the protein CASVPGPADTQYF.

V and J are TRBV5-1 and TRBJ2-2, with TRBD1 matching 7 bases. The CDR3 loop spans 17 amino acids. The V gene's germline CDR1 is SGHRS and CDR2 YFSETQ. The junction had 9 bases not matched to a gene; V was cut back by 0 bases and J by 4 bases. Written as DNA, the CDR3 is TGCGCCAGCAGCTTGGTTCCACAGGGGTACGGCACCGGGGAGCTGTTTTTT. It specifies CASSLVPQGYGTGELFF.

V usage is TRBV4-2 and J usage is TRBJ1-2; tentatively, D is TRBD1 (6 bases). CDR3 size: 15 residues. Germline V gene data show CDR1 as LGHNA and CDR2 as YNFKEQ. V was pared by 0 bases and J by 8 bases, with 16 bases between. The CDR3, as DNA: TGTGCCAGCAGCCAAGATCCCCGGGCGGGGGGCGGCTACACCTTC. This codes for CASSQDPRAGGGYTF.

This chain connects TRBV27 to TRBJ2-7; the match to TRBD1 covers 7 bases. Germline assignment: CDR1 MNHEY and CDR2 SMNVEV (reference sequence). The CDR3 sequence is 14 residues long. After removal of 2 bases from V and 1 base from J, the junction contained 2 bases not matched to a gene. CDR3: CASSLGRGSYEQYF. The CDR3 DNA sequence: TGTGCCAGCAGTTTAGGCAGGGGGTCCTACGAGCAGTACTTC.

The V gene is TRBV5-6, the J gene TRBJ1-6; D unresolved. V lost 9 bases and J lost 7, with 17 bases in between. The CDR3 length is 14 residues. Germline V gene sequence: CDR1 SGHDT, CDR2 YYEEEE. This CDR3 is CATKLREANSPLHF. The CDR3 region has the DNA TGTGCCACCAAGCTGAGGGAGGCCAATTCACCCCTCCACTTT.

V gene TRBV2 combines with J gene TRBJ2-3, with D possibly TRBD1 on 5 matching bases. This CDR3 comprises 14 residues. V was trimmed by 3 bases and J by 8 bases, leaving 15 bases between them. Germline V gives CDR1 SNHLY, CDR2 FYNNEI. The CDR3 spells CASSDNLGVGTQYF. The CDR3 DNA is TGTGCCAGCAGTGATAATTTAGGGGTGGGTACGCAGTATTTT.

The V and J genes are TRBV27 and TRBJ1-1, with D perhaps matching TRBD1 (5 bases). Between the trimmed V and J ends, which lost 3 bases and 6 bases, there was a span of 11 bases. The CDR3 is 13 amino acids. Germline loops: CDR1 MNHEY, CDR2 SMNVEV (reference sequence). CDR3 region: CASSFNTGAEAFF. The CDR3 DNA follows: TGTGCCAGCAGTTTTAACACGGGGGCTGAAGCTTTCTTT.